The entry that follows covers one T cell receptor beta chain sequence. This sample is part of a study of blood T cell repertoires in COVID-19. About the study: Donors in the United States, Italy and Spain gave samples during acute or convalescent COVID-19. Sources were T cells, B-cell-depleted T cells, or PBMCs; the material itself was cDNA or gDNA.

TCRdb keeps only in-frame clones here, not all; method: immunoSEQ multiplex PCR. There are about 120,000 clones in the sample; around four fifths occur only once, and about an eighth lies in the top ten. Source material: peripheral blood. This receptor was obtained from a human donor in a cohort sampled during active COVID-19.

The CDR3 sequence is CASSQRQDQETQYF. CDR3 nucleotides: TGCGCCAGCAGCCAAAGACAGGACCAAGAGACCCAGTACTTC. The chain recombines TRBV4-1 with TRBJ2-5, with D perhaps TRBD1 (6 bases). CDR1 is MGHRA, CDR2 YSYEKL, per germline. The CDR3 is 14 amino acids. Trimming shortened V by 2 bases and J by 0 bases, and 7 bases separated the two germline ends.